The rows below give T cell receptor beta chains drawn from one sample of a study of radiation and T cells in renal cell carcinoma. The protocol was immunoSEQ multiplex PCR, while the TCRdb copy is restricted to in-frame clones and leaves out a portion. This table holds roughly 130,000 clones, 80% to 90% found once. The sample was blood, taken from a patient whose treatment included radiotherapy and nephrectomy. Every receptor here comes from a woman aged 55-69 years with renal cell carcinoma. The CDR3 runs from the conserved cysteine through the conserved F or W. The order of the fields is D gene, V gene, clone size, J gene, CDR3 DNA, CDR3 protein. A D gene is named only where the DNA matches it firmly. Size values are once, few and many counts, or a class for expanded clones, and some rows have none.

.	TRBV5-6	many	TRBJ1-4	TGTGCCAGCAGCTTGGTGGACGCCCAGGAAAAACTGTTTTTT	CASSLVDAQEKLFF
.	TRBV5-4	.	TRBJ1-1	TGTGCCAGCAGCTTGCTGAACACTGAAGCTTTCTTT	CASSLLNTEAFF
.	TRBV9	.	TRBJ2-7	TGTGCCAGCAGCCCGGGACTGCAATACGAGCAGTACTTC	CASSPGLQYEQYF
.	TRBV29-1	once	TRBJ2-1	TGCAGCGTGATAAGACTAGTGGGCTCCTACAATGAGCAGTTCTTC	CSVIRLVGSYNEQFF
.	TRBV28	.	TRBJ1-3	TGTGCCAGCAGTCCAGCCCGAAACACCATATATTTT	CASSPARNTIYF
TRBD1	TRBV10-3	.	TRBJ2-6	TGTGCCATCAGTGAGGACAGGGCCCCTGGGGCCAACGTCCTGACTTTC	CAISEDRAPGANVLTF
TRBD1	TRBV9	few	TRBJ2-1	TGTGCCAGCAGCGTAGGCAGGGGGCAGGGGAATGAGCAGTTCTTC	CASSVGRGQGNEQFF
.	TRBV18	.	TRBJ2-7	TGTGCCAGCTCAGGGCCAGCCAGTCAGCAGTACTTC	CASSGPASQQYF
.	TRBV6-5	.	TRBJ2-7	TGTGCCAGCCGAGCCCCAGGGCAAAACGAGCAGTACTTC	CASRAPGQNEQYF
.	TRBV19	.	TRBJ2-1	TGTGCCAGTAGTTTGGACTCGAGACGTGAGCAGTTCTTC	CASSLDSRREQFF
.	TRBV9	.	TRBJ2-3	TGTGCCAGCAGCGTAGGCGGTTACACAGATACGCAGTATTTT	CASSVGGYTDTQYF
TRBD1	TRBV19	few	TRBJ2-7	TGTGCCAGTAGTATAGTTTCGGGACAGGGGAACCCCTACGAGCAGTACTTC	CASSIVSGQGNPYEQYF
TRBD1	TRBV7-9	once	TRBJ1-2	TGTGCCAGCAGCCTCGTTTCACCCGGGACAGGGGAGAACTATGGCTACACCTTC	CASSLVSPGTGENYGYTF
.	TRBV6-6	.	TRBJ1-6	TGTGCCAGCAGTCCCGATGGGGCGGCGGGATGGACCCTCCACTTT	CASSPDGAAGWTLHF
.	TRBV28	.	TRBJ1-6	TGTGCCTGCCTTGGGAGCCAAATAGGGTCACCCCTCCACTTT	CACLGSQIGSPLHF
.	TRBV6-5	.	TRBJ1-1	TGTGCCAGCAGTGTGTCGAGCTTGACCACTGAAGCTTTCTTT	CASSVSSLTTEAFF
TRBD1	TRBV2	.	TRBJ2-7	TGTGCCAGCACCGCCCCGGGACAGTCCTACGAGCAGTACTTC	CASTAPGQSYEQYF
.	TRBV12-2	.	TRBJ1-4	TGTGCAAGTCGCTTGATAATGGTCGTAAAACTGTTTTTT	CASRLIMVVKLFF
TRBD1	TRBV6-1	once	TRBJ2-5	TGTGCCAGCAGTCCGGACAGGGTAGGGGAGACCCAGTACTTC	CASSPDRVGETQYF